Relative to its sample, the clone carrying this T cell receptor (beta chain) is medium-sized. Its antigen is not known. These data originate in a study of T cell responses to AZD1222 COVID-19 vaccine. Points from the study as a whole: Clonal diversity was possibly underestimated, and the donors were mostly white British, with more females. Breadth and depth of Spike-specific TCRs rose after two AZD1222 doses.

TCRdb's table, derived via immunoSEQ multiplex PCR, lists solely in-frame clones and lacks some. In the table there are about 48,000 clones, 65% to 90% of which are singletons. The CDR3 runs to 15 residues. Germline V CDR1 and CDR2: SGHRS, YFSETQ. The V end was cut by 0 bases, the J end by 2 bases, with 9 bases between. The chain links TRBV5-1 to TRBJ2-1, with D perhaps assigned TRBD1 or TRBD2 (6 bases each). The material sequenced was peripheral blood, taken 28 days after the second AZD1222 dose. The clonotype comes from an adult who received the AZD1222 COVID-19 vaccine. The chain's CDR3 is CASSLEGGPYNEQFF. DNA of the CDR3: TGCGCCAGCAGCTTGGAGGGGGGCCCCTACAATGAGCAGTTCTTC.